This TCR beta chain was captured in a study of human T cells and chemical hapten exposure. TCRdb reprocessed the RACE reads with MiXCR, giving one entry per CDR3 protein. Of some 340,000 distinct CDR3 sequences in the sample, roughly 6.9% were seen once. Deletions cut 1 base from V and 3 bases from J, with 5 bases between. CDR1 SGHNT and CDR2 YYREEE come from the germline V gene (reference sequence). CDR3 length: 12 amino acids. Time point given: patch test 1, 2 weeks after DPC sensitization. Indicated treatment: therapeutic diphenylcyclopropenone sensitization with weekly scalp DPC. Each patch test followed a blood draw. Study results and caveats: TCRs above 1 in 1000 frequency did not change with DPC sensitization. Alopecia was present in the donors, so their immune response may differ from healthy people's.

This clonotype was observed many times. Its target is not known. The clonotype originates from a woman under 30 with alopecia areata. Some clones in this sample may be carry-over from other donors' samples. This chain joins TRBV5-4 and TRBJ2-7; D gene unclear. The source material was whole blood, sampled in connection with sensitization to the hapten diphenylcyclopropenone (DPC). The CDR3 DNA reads TGTGCCAGCAGCTTGCCCCACTACGAGCAGTACTTC. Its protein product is CASSLPHYEQYF.